What follows describes a single T cell receptor beta chain. The target antigen is unknown. PCR involved 60 Vbeta and 13 Jbeta primers. Profiled with immunoSEQ multiplex PCR; TCRdb holds only in-frame clones, not every one. The table has about 210,000 clones, around 88% seen once; the top ten hold over 1.5%. CDR3 length equals 14 residues. Germline V gives CDR1 MNHEY, CDR2 SMNVEV (reference sequence). Trimming took 8 bases from V and 2 from J, leaving 16 bases between them. This sample was taken from a study of cytomegalovirus exposure and HLA in healthy donors. Study outcomes and limitations: Several top significant clusters appeared, in a later analysis, to be linked to common viral pathogens.

Sequencing input: PBMCs. The rearrangement joins TRBV27 to TRBJ2-7; no reliable D call. The TCR comes from a man aged 35-49 years in good health and CMV-seropositive. CDR3 DNA: TGTGCCAGCGTGCAACTTTTTCCTACCTACGAGCAGTACTTC. The encoded protein is CASVQLFPTYEQYF.